Each of the 15 T cell receptor beta chains below was sequenced from the same sample in a study of T cell responses to AZD1222 COVID-19 vaccine. The repertoire was sequenced with immunoSEQ multiplex PCR; TCRdb's copy has only in-frame clones and lacks some. The top ten hold roughly 5.4% of the sample, which has approximately 130,000 clones, roughly nine tenths seen once. The source was peripheral blood, collected on day 0 of AZD1222 vaccination. The receptors derive from an adult in good health.

This clone has only a few counts. The chain joins TRBV23-1 to TRBJ1-4; tentatively, D is TRBD1 (6 bases). TRBV23-1 is designated an ORF whose function remains uncertain. Trimming removed 6 bases at V and 8 bases at J, with 25 bases between. This CDR3 comprises 17 residues. The chain's CDR3 is CASSLYRGTGIREKLFF. The CDR3 region has the DNA TGCGCCAGCAGCCTTTACCGGGGTACAGGGATTAGGGAAAAACTGTTTTTT.

The gene calls are TRBV5-1 and TRBJ2-3; TRBD1 or TRBD2 may be the D gene (5 bases each). The germline gives CDR1 SGHRS, CDR2 YFSETQ. CDR3 length: 15 residues. Trimming cost V 4 bases and J 2 bases, with 14 bases left between them. The CDR3 DNA follows: TGCGCCAGCAGCCCCTCGCTGGGGGTCACAGATACGCAGTATTTT. This codes for CASSPSLGVTDTQYF.

The CDR3 DNA is TGTGCCAGCAGCGACAGGACAGATGGCTACACCTTC. Amino acid sequence: CASSDRTDGYTF. V usage is TRBV9 and J usage is TRBJ1-2; D might be TRBD1 (6 bases). Germline lookup yields CDR1 SGDLS and CDR2 YYNGEE. This CDR3 has 12 residues. Trimming pared 3 bases from V and 6 bases from J, leaving 9 bases between.

This rearrangement joins TRBV5-1 to TRBJ1-1; TRBD1 matches at 7 bases. This CDR3 comprises 13 residues. Germline lookup yields CDR1 SGHRS and CDR2 YFSETQ. The V segment lost 3 bases and the J segment 2 bases; nucleotides outside the gene matches: 1. The CDR3 DNA reads TGCGCCAGCAGCTGGGACAGAAACACTGAAGCTTTCTTT. Protein product: CASSWDRNTEAFF.

CDR3 nucleotide sequence: TGTGCCAGCAGCCACGGAGCAAATCAGCCCCAGCATTTT. This sequence encodes CASSHGANQPQHF. The rearrangement links TRBV9 to TRBJ1-5; no definite D call. CDR3 length: 13 amino acids. V was clipped by 4 bases and J by 4 bases, with 9 bases between them. Germline V gives CDR1 SGDLS, CDR2 YYNGEE. The full variable domain, rest sourced from reference TRBV9 and TRBJ1-5, is DSGVTQTPKHLITATGQRVTLRCSPRSGDLSVYWYQQSLDQGLQFLIQYYNGEERAKGNILERFSAQQFPDLHSELNLSSLELGDSALYFCASSHGANQPQHFGDGTRLSIL.

The rearrangement links TRBV6-1 to TRBJ1-1; D unclear. The ends were cut back, 1 base at V and 4 bases at J, with 10 bases in the middle. Germline lookup yields CDR1 MNHNS and CDR2 SASEGT. CDR3 length equals 14 residues. The CDR3 region has the DNA TGTGCCAGCAGTGAAGTGCCGAGTTCCACTGAAGCTTTCTTT. Translation: CASSEVPSSTEAFF.

This chain joins TRBV6-5 and TRBJ1-2; 7 nucleotides line up with TRBD1. The CDR3 spans 12 residues. The V segment lost 5 bases and the J segment 8 bases; nucleotides outside the gene matches: 5. In germline, CDR1 is MNHEY, CDR2 SVGAGI. The CDR3 spells CASSNRGRGYTF. The CDR3 nucleotides read TGTGCCAGCAGTAACAGGGGTCGCGGCTACACCTTC.

This clone appeared a single time. The genes are TRBV5-1 and TRBJ1-1; D perhaps matches TRBD1 (6 bases). With 4 bases removed from V and 3 bases from J, the gap between germline ends came to 13 bases. In germline, CDR1 is SGHRS, CDR2 YFSETQ. The CDR3 is 14 residues long. The CDR3 coding sequence is TGCGCCAGCAGCATACAGGGTAGGGACACTGAAGCTTTCTTT. It codes for CASSIQGRDTEAFF.

The J gene is TRBJ2-3, the V gene TRBV19; the D gene is possibly TRBD1 (5 bases). Germline loops: CDR1 LNHDA, CDR2 SQIVND (reference sequence). CDR3 size: 15 residues. V dropped 6 bases and J dropped 4 bases, with 17 bases sitting between them. CDR3 in amino acids: CASSSPPGPADTQYF. The CDR3 DNA reads TGTGCCAGTAGCTCACCCCCAGGGCCGGCAGATACGCAGTATTTT.

The chain links TRBV30 to TRBJ1-1, with D hard to call. This CDR3 spans 13 amino acids. Germline V CDR1 and CDR2: GTSNPN, SVGIG (reference sequence). In DNA form, the CDR3 reads TGTGGCGGCGGTTTGGTTGTGAACACTGAAGCTTTCTTT. Its translation: CGGGLVVNTEAFF. Supplemented by reference TRBV30 and TRBJ1-1, the full variable domain reads SQTIHQWPATLVQPVGSPLSLECTVEGTSNPNLYWYRQAAGRGLQLLFYSVGIGQISSEVPQNLSASRPQDRQFILSSKKLLLSDSGFYLCGGGLVVNTEAFFGQGTRLTVV.

This chain joins TRBV18 and TRBJ2-4; D may be TRBD2 (6 bases). This CDR3 spans 12 amino acids. Deletions cut 3 bases from V and 11 bases from J, with 11 bases between. CDR1 is KGHSH, CDR2 LQKENI, per germline. For the CDR3, the DNA is TGTGCCAGCTCACCCCCGGGGGTACTTCAGTACTTC. This translates into CASSPPGVLQYF.

The chain recombines TRBV7-2 with TRBJ2-1; TRBD2 matches at 11 bases. Per the germline V gene, CDR1 is SGHTA and CDR2 is FQGNSA. The CDR3 runs to 18 residues. Trimming removed 3 bases from V and 0 bases from J; junction bases left unmatched: 7. This CDR3 reads CASSLGGLAVNSYNEQFF. Here the CDR3 DNA reads TGTGCCAGCAGCTTGGGGGGACTAGCGGTAAACTCCTACAATGAGCAGTTCTTC.

This chain connects TRBV27 to TRBJ1-6, with D hard to call. Trimming took off 0 bases at V and 6 bases at J, with 9 bases between the two ends. Germline assignment: CDR1 MNHEY and CDR2 SMNVEV (reference sequence). This CDR3 contains 15 residues. As DNA, the CDR3 is TGTGCCAGCAGTTTATCGGAAGGGCGTAATTCACCCCTCCACTTT. This codes for CASSLSEGRNSPLHF.

This clone appeared once. This rearrangement joins TRBV27 to TRBJ2-4; D call uncertain. Trimming shortened V by 6 bases and J by 4 bases, and 10 bases separated the two germline ends. CDR3 length equals 13 residues. Germline V lookup: CDR1 MNHEY, CDR2 SMNVEV (reference sequence). Here the CDR3 DNA reads TGTGCCAGCAGCGGGTCAAATAAAAACATTCAGTACTTC. Amino acid sequence: CASSGSNKNIQYF.

The chain uses TRBV28 and TRBJ1-1, with D possibly TRBD1 on 5 matching bases. Germline V gene sequence: CDR1 MDHEN, CDR2 SYDVKM. The length of the CDR3 is 13 residues. Trimming removed 3 bases at V and 5 bases at J, with 10 bases between. The CDR3 loop reads CASSLRTRTEAFF. The CDR3 DNA is TGTGCCAGCAGTTTGAGGACACGGACTGAAGCTTTCTTT.